The clone carrying this TCR beta chain has ten or more counts. These data come from a study of T cells in Graves' hyperthyroidism and ophthalmopathy. Researchers took RNA transcripts and amplified the TCR beta CDR3 regions from them. The HTBI primer set served for first-round RT-PCR of the TCR CDR3. TCRdb reprocessed the multiplex PCR reads with MiXCR, giving one entry per CDR3 protein. The sample includes approximately 520,000 distinct CDR3 sequences, around 21% of them seen just once. J lost 1 base, V lost 7 bases, and 14 bases had no gene match. Germline-derived CDR1 and CDR2 are MNHEY and SMNVEV (reference sequence). The CDR3 loop spans 17 amino acids.

The chain employs TRBV27 and TRBJ2-5; 8 bases are a match to TRBD1. The clonotype was recovered from a young man with Graves' hyperthyroidism. Sequenced material: blood. The CDR3 loop reads CASKRQGHIVFQETQYF. In DNA form, the CDR3 reads TGTGCCAGCAAACGACAGGGGCACATCGTATTCCAAGAGACCCAGTACTTC.